This T cell receptor (beta chain) was found in a study of T cells in Graves' hyperthyroidism and ophthalmopathy. Points from the study as a whole: The model foresaw ophthalmopathy a median around 6 months prior to onset. Blood samples included most of the expanded thyroid clonotypes exceeding 0.001.

RNA transcripts provided the source from which TCR beta CDR3 regions were amplified. TCR CDR3 underwent first-round RT-PCR with the HTBI primer set. TCRdb used MiXCR to reprocess the multiplex PCR reads, holding one entry per CDR3 protein. This sample has approximately 600,000 distinct CDR3 sequences, with 14% found just once. Between the trimmed V and J ends, which lost 7 bases and 0 bases, there was a span of 20 bases. The CDR3 totals 17 residues. Germline loops: CDR1 LNHDA, CDR2 SQIVND (reference sequence). Clinical symptoms, serum thyroxine and TRAb, thyroid ultrasound and orbital computed tomography were used for the diagnoses. Concerning this clonotype itself: Its antigen remains unknown.

The chain is built from TRBV19 and TRBJ2-3; no reliable D call. The origin of this receptor is a woman aged 18 to 35 with Graves' ophthalmopathy. Material for sequencing was blood. The DNA of the CDR3 is TGTGCCAGTAACCCAAGGTTTGGTTCCTCTAGCACAGATACGCAGTATTTT. Translation: CASNPRFGSSSTDTQYF.